A single sample gave rise to the 17 T cell receptor beta chains below, sequenced in a study of regulatory T cells in long-lasting Graves disease. With iRepertoire HTBI primers and Arm-PCR of CDR3 regions, TCR beta libraries were built. TCRdb called the multiplex PCR reads again in MiXCR, with one record for every CDR3 protein. Among almost 450,000 distinct CDR3 sequences listed, about 17% were seen once. Sample time point: newly diagnosed GD, antithyroid drugs for less than 3 months. The TCR library used RNA extracted from PBMCs. The same data also contributed to another study, on T cells in Graves' hyperthyroidism and ophthalmopathy.

The sequenced sample was peripheral blood mononuclear cells (PBMCs), obtained at new diagnosis, from a patient treated with antithyroid drugs. The receptor source for this set is a woman aged 25-40 years with Graves disease.

The table lists this clonotype with many counts. V is TRBV5-1 and J is TRBJ2-3; TRBD1 matches 9 bases. The germline CDR1 and CDR2 sequences are SGHRS and YFSETQ. The CDR3 has 14 amino acids. The ends lost 6 bases at V and 8 bases at J; junction bases unmatched: 10. The CDR3 DNA sequence: TGCGCCAGCAACCGGGACAGGGTATCGGGTACGCAGTATTTT. As protein: CASNRDRVSGTQYF.

This clonotype occurred many times. The chain joins TRBV30 to TRBJ2-1; possible D gene TRBD2, 6 bases. V was trimmed by 8 bases and J by 1 base, leaving 6 bases between them. The germline CDR1 and CDR2 sequences are GTSNPN and SVGIG (reference sequence). The CDR3 sequence is 11 residues long. CDR3 sequence: CAGGSYNEQFF. In DNA form, the CDR3 reads TGTGCCGGAGGGTCCTACAATGAGCAGTTCTTC.

This clonotype was seen a single time. A far larger clone is one nucleotide away, so this likely arose from a read error. This chain uses TRBV20-1 with TRBJ2-5; 8 bases map to TRBD2. The CDR3 extends over 14 amino acids. Germline CDR1 DFQATT, CDR2 SNEGSKA (reference sequence). After removal of 3 bases from V and 11 bases from J, the junction contained 14 bases not matched to a gene. The DNA of the CDR3 is TGCAGTGCTAGTGGCCAGGCGGGAGGCAATGAGCAGTACTTC. It yields the protein CSASGQAGGNEQYF.

The table lists this clonotype with many counts. The chain carries TRBV6-1 and TRBJ1-1; perhaps TRBD1 as D (6 bases). The CDR3 totals 15 residues. V was pared by 6 bases and J by 2 bases, with 16 bases between. CDR1 is MNHNS, CDR2 SASEGT, per germline. The CDR3 sequence: CASRRLGTSNTEAFF. CDR3 nucleotide sequence: TGTGCCAGCAGACGACTCGGGACATCTAACACTGAAGCTTTCTTT.

This chain joins TRBV27 and TRBJ2-7; 10 bases fit TRBD2. The V segment lost 3 bases and the J segment 6 bases; nucleotides outside the gene matches: 5. This CDR3 comprises 14 residues. From germline, CDR1 is MNHEY and CDR2 SMNVEV (reference sequence). CDR3 in DNA: TGTGCCAGCAGTTTGCAGCGGGAGGGGCTCGAGCAGTACTTC. Protein sequence: CASSLQREGLEQYF.

The table lists this clonotype with many counts. The J gene is TRBJ2-4, the V gene TRBV20-1; possible D gene TRBD2, 5 bases. The germline V gene has CDR1 DFQATT and CDR2 SNEGSKA (reference sequence). The CDR3 runs to 13 residues. Trimming pared 7 bases from V and 6 bases from J, leaving 16 bases between. Here the CDR3 reads CSVAEGALNIQYF. The DNA for the CDR3 is TGCAGTGTAGCTGAGGGCGCCTTAAACATTCAGTACTTC.

This clonotype showed up many times. This chain links TRBV7-6 with TRBJ2-1; no definite D call. This CDR3 has 13 amino acids. CDR1 SGHVS and CDR2 FNYEAQ come from the germline V gene. Trimming cost V 3 bases and J 8 bases, with 11 bases left between them. CDR3 region: CASSFRPRDEQFF. The CDR3 bases are TGTGCCAGCAGCTTTCGGCCTAGGGATGAGCAGTTCTTC. Variable domain in full (rest from reference TRBV7-6 and TRBJ2-1): GAGVSQSPRYKVTKRGQDVALRCDPISGHVSLYWYRQALGQGPEFLTYFNYEAQQDKSGLPNDRFSAERPEGSISTLTIQRTEQRDSAMYRCASSFRPRDEQFFGPGTRLTVL.

This clonotype was counted a few times. The rearrangement uses TRBV5-6 and TRBJ1-2; D gene unclear. CDR3 length: 16 residues. Germline V CDR1 and CDR2: SGHDT, YYEEEE. The ends were cut back, 0 bases at V and 8 bases at J, with 20 bases in the middle. The CDR3 DNA reads TGTGCCAGCAGCTTGGATGCAAGGGAAGGAGGATTAGGCTACACCTTC. It codes for CASSLDAREGGLGYTF.

V gene TRBV6-2 or TRBV6-3 combines with J gene TRBJ2-7; 9 bases map to TRBD1. The junction had 6 bases not matched to a gene; V was cut back by 8 bases and J by 4 bases. The CDR3 is 13 amino acids. The germline V gene has CDR1 MNHEY and CDR2 SVGEGT. CDR3 protein: CASVGTGQYEQYF. In DNA form, the CDR3 reads TGTGCCAGCGTTGGGACAGGGCAATACGAGCAGTACTTC.

With regard to this clonotype: This clone may be a read error of a much larger clone one base away. The V call is TRBV4-3, the J call TRBJ2-1, with TRBD2 identical over 8 bases. The CDR3 has 17 residues. The germline V gene encodes CDR1 LGHNA and CDR2 YSLEER. CDR3 DNA: TGCGCCAGCGGCCAAGATCTGGGGACTAGGAGAAGGAATGAGCAGTTCTTC. Protein: CASGQDLGTRRRNEQFF.

This clonotype has a handful of counts. The chain uses TRBV9 and TRBJ2-1, with 9 bases that match TRBD1. This CDR3 is 15 amino acids long. J was trimmed by 4 bases and V by 3 bases; bases with no gene match: 5. Germline V CDR1 and CDR2: SGDLS, YYNGEE. The CDR3 DNA is TGTGCCAGCAGCGGGTCCGGACAGGGGTACAATGAGCAGTTCTTC. Amino acid sequence: CASSGSGQGYNEQFF.

The table lists this clonotype with many counts. The chain recombines TRBV15 with TRBJ2-1; D is possibly TRBD1 (5 bases). The CDR3 runs 16 residues. Germline CDR1 is LNHNV and CDR2 is YYDKDF (reference sequence). V gave up 0 bases and J gave up 5 bases, with 14 bases separating them. The CDR3 is CATSRDAGSGNNEQFF. The CDR3 DNA is TGTGCCACCAGCAGAGATGCAGGGTCAGGAAACAATGAGCAGTTCTTC.

In this sample, this clonotype turned up many times. CDR3 in amino acids: CASSNAGIGSYEQYF. In DNA form, the CDR3 reads TGTGCCAGCAGTAATGCGGGAATCGGGTCTTACGAGCAGTACTTC. The chain combines TRBV6-1 with TRBJ2-7, with D perhaps TRBD2 (6 bases). This CDR3 comprises 15 residues. V gave up 5 bases and J gave up 4 bases, with 18 bases separating them. Germline assignment: CDR1 MNHNS and CDR2 SASEGT.

This clonotype was seen repeatedly, ten times or more. This chain links TRBV3-1 with TRBJ2-5, with unresolved D. V dropped 4 bases and J dropped 2 bases, with 11 bases sitting between them. Per germline, CDR1 LGHDT and CDR2 YNNKEL (reference sequence). This CDR3 has 14 residues. The CDR3: CASSRTPKQETQYF. CDR3 DNA sequence: TGTGCCAGCAGCCGTACACCGAAGCAAGAGACCCAGTACTTC.

This clonotype was found many times. This chain connects TRBV10-3 to TRBJ2-3, with 8 bases fitting TRBD2. V trimming: 4 bases; J trimming: 5 bases; junction bases outside the gene matches: 11. CDR3 length: 16 residues. Germline lookup yields CDR1 ENHRY and CDR2 SYGVKD. The CDR3 sequence: CAISVGSGKSGDTQYF. The CDR3 DNA reads TGTGCCATCAGTGTTGGTAGCGGGAAATCGGGAGATACGCAGTATTTT.

In its sample, this clonotype was seen a few times. The chain recombines TRBV6-1 with TRBJ2-7, with D uncertain. Trimming pared 3 bases from V and 7 bases from J, leaving 7 bases between. CDR3 length: 11 amino acids. The germline V gene encodes CDR1 MNHNS and CDR2 SASEGT. The DNA of the CDR3 is TGTGCCAGCAGTGACCTCCTGGAGCAGTACTTC. Its protein product is CASSDLLEQYF.

This clonotype was observed at least ten times. V usage is TRBV27 and J usage is TRBJ2-7; TRBD1 matches 9 bases. CDR3 length equals 14 residues. Trimming took 6 bases from V and 3 from J; bases not matched to a gene: 6. Germline values: CDR1 MNHEY, CDR2 SMNVEV (reference sequence). CDR3 protein: CASRSGTGFYEQYF. The CDR3 bases are TGTGCCAGCAGATCCGGGACAGGGTTCTACGAGCAGTACTTC.